Described below is a single T cell receptor beta chain sequence and its context. Genomic DNA belonging to each subset was distributed in equal measure over several immunoSEQ plates. Template for every sorted-subset replicate PCR totaled around 200 ng DNA, roughly 30,000 T cell genomes. Data came from immunoSEQ multiplex PCR; TCRdb stores just in-frame clones and leaves some out. The table has 2,100,000 or so clones, 90% to 96% seen once. V lost 2 bases and J 5 bases, leaving 13 bases between the germline ends. In germline, CDR1 is KGHSH, CDR2 LQKENI. The CDR3 is made up of 14 amino acids. These data are taken from a study of shared clonotypes between healthy human individuals. Nashville, Tennessee was home to all donors, who were Caucasian adults.

The receptor's source is a young man in good health. This chain links TRBV18 with TRBJ2-7, with a weak D call TRBD1 (6 bases). The sample was naive CD4+ T cells sorted from blood. Documented subset: CD45RA+ positively selected. The CDR3 loop reads CASSPMGAPDEQYF. The DNA of the CDR3 is TGTGCCAGCTCACCAATGGGGGCCCCCGACGAGCAGTACTTC. Full variable domain (missing parts from reference TRBV18 and TRBJ2-7): NAGVMQNPRHLVRRRGQEARLRCSPMKGHSHVYWYRQLPEEGLKFMVYLQKENIIDESGMPKERFSAEFPKEGPSILRIQQVVRGDSAAYFCASSPMGAPDEQYFGPGTRLTVT.